This paragraph covers one T cell receptor beta chain sequence. The target antigen is unknown. This sample was included in a study of OX40 agonist ivuxolimab in advanced cancers. The germline V gene encodes CDR1 LGHNA and CDR2 YSLEER. CDR3 length equals 17 residues. V shed 0 bases, J shed 9 bases, and the junction held 9 bases outside the gene matches. Study results and caveats: Partial responders dosed at 0.1-3.0 mg/kg displayed clonal expansion ranking among the lowest. Antigens targeted by the expanded peripheral T cells were not determined. Nonresponders included some who also had low normalized T-cell clonal expansion.

The repertoire was sequenced with immunoSEQ multiplex PCR; TCRdb's copy has only in-frame clones and lacks some. Among under 110,000 clones listed, 90% were seen once. The chain links TRBV4-3 to TRBJ2-3; 13 nucleotides match TRBD2. This clonotype was sampled from an adult with an advanced solid tumor such as melanoma, head and neck, liver or kidney cancer. This material consisted of CD4+ or CD8+ T cells sorted from blood, taken in a trial of the OX40 agonist ivuxolimab. The CDR3 loop is CASSQEKLAGGAKTQYF. The DNA of the CDR3 is TGCGCCAGCAGCCAAGAGAAACTAGCGGGGGGGGCTAAGACGCAGTATTTT.